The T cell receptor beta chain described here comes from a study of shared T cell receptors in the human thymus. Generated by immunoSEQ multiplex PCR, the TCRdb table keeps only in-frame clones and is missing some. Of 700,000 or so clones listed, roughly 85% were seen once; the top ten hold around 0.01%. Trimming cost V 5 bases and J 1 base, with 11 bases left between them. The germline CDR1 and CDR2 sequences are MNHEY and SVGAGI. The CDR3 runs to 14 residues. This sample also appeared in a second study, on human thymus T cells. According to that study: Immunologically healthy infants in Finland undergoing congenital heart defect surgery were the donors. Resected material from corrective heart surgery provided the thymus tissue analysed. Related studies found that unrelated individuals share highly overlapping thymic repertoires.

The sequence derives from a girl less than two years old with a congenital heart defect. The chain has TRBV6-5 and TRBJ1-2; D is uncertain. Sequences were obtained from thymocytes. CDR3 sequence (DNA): TGTGCCAGCAGTCCCCCCCTCAGTAACTATGGCTACACCTTC. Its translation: CASSPPLSNYGYTF.